This T cell receptor (beta chain) comes out of a study of cytomegalovirus exposure and HLA in healthy donors (dated by TCRdb to 2015 to 2018). Turning to the overall study: In an earlier analysis of fewer than 750 of the donors, under 300 Gb of sequence data and 117 million unique TCR beta sequences from about 179 million T cells were reported. An early release covering around 630 HLA-typed donors comprised about 290 gigabases of sequencing data and around 85 million unique TCR sequences. The genetic ancestry cluster associated with self-reported Caucasian donors included 81% of the approximately 430 genotyped donors. The study aimed to test whether cataloging public T cell receptors could reveal signatures of past pathogen exposure. Using immunosequencing, the study profiled T cell repertoires from about 620 subjects and related those repertoires to cytomegalovirus serostatus. Besides the first cohort of around 700 subjects, a separate validation cohort made up of 90 to 150 different subjects was used. To predict cytomegalovirus infection status, the study combined high-throughput TCR immunosequencing, statistical association of individual TCRs with disease status, and machine learning. A later analysis re-examined previously published TCR beta repertoires from roughly 720 donors and added high-resolution HLA genotyping to investigate patterns of TCR occurrence. In the later analysis, no new phenotypic data were used to find candidate immune exposures; instead, reliance was placed on TCR beta sequences and their occurrence across donors. In an earlier analysis of 587 of the donors, high-throughput TCR beta sequencing was used to judge whether each TCR beta V gene segment behaved as functional or pseudogenic. Alongside the repertoire data, information on donor age, sex, ethnicity and CMV serostatus was compiled. In a later genetic analysis, genome-wide SNP genotypes for about 55% of the roughly 700 donors were used, and that subset was treated as a discovery cohort. All discovery cohort repertoires had been generated using a single sequencing platform. HLA typing covered class I and class II loci at four-digit resolution. The number of donors typed differed by locus, with 629-630 for A, B, C, DRB1 and DQB1, approximately 500 for DQA1, 600 to 610 for DPA1, and about 450 for DPB1. Four or five DR-DQ haplotypes were handled as single units for association and clustering, since linkage in the cohort was strong. Among some 400 genotyped donors of the cohort, an average of roughly 240,000 unique TCR beta nucleotide sequences were sequenced per donor, around a sixth of them non-productive.

On the study overall, not on this receptor specifically: Cytomegalovirus status was reported to be diagnosed by the classifier with high specificity and sensitivity in both the original and validation cohorts. This cohort had only TCR beta chains sequenced, and the lack of alpha or paired-chain data limited which features could be detected. Most TCR sequences were observed very rarely across donors, whereas some public TCRs were present in many individuals. CMV serostatus was the only immune exposure information available for the cohort. Some IMGT-functional V segments, including TRBV6-2 and TRBV6-3, could not be distinguished by the 87-base-pair reads and were therefore excluded. A few of the identified cytomegalovirus-associated TCR beta chains were confirmed in vitro to be specific for cytomegalovirus antigens. The earlier analysis of 587 of the donors excluded roughly 17 rarely observed V segments, including chromosome 9 orphons, because counts were too low. In a later analysis, several top co-occurrence clusters were reported to appear linked to parvovirus B19, influenza, CMV and Epstein-Barr virus. Compared with equally common non-associated chains, HLA-associated TCR beta chains in a later analysis were more clonally expanded and had lower generation probabilities. Because HLA typing was unavailable for some donors at each locus, only the typed subset was used in association tests. In a later analysis, most CMV-associated TCR beta chains were found to appear HLA-restricted, with HLA associations seemingly driven largely by CMV exposure. Linkage disequilibrium might explain the correlated functional status among segregating V segments, but an unknown experimental factor could not be ruled out. A cluster of highly shared sequence variants was judged likely to represent a technical artifact of the sequencing pipeline. According to a later genetic analysis, donors in an Asian-associated ancestry cluster had fewer N-insertions in productive TCRs than the approximately 670-donor mean. The study listed 170 or so TCR beta chains as associated with cytomegalovirus. An earlier analysis of roughly 570 of the donors showed that most TCR beta V segments appeared in productive rearrangements either about 87% or about 30% of the time, which broadly matched IMGT annotations. In a later genetic analysis, a missense DCLRE1C variant was associated with V-gene and J-gene trimming of TCR beta chains, and the association was replicated in an independent cohort. A later analysis associated about 18,000 TCR beta sequences with specific HLA alleles at a false discovery rate of 0.05. When HLA alleles, especially DR and DQ, strongly co-occurred, TCR associations were difficult to assign to individual alleles. In a later analysis, TCR association rates were found to vary across HLA loci, with the most associated TCRs seen for DRB1 alleles and the fewest for HLA-C alleles. A further reported finding was that TCR beta sequences accurately predicted the HLA-A and HLA-B alleles for most subjects in the first cohort. Roughly uniform sequencing depth across donors was assumed in presence/absence analyses, although this assumption may not hold. The authors suggested that the approach could potentially be extended to other disease states and immunological phenotypes.

In total, approximately 700 healthy bone marrow donors made up the cohort. At the time of sampling, every cohort member was nominally healthy, though immune exposures that went unrecorded were likely present. The donor tested CMV seropositive and was one of the 289 seropositive cohort members. Each donor provided a peripheral blood sample, and peripheral blood mononuclear cells were used for TCR beta sequencing. Genomic DNA was extracted from the blood cell samples with the Qiagen DNeasy Blood Extraction Kit. There are a few counts of this clone. Its antigen target is currently unknown. Base qualities are not recorded, but no much larger clone differs from it by a single base. Library method: the immunoSEQ multiplex PCR assay. The multiplex PCR relied on a mix of 60 forward primers for TCR Vbeta segments and 13 reverse primers for TCR Jbeta segments. A multiplex PCR assay on genomic DNA amplified the CDR3 region of rearranged TCR beta genes. The Illumina HiSeq System was used to sequence the amplified TCR beta libraries as 87-base-pair reads. Under the source paper's analysis protocol: Across the roughly 600 repertoires, a later analysis counted 78 million or so unique TCR beta chains, roughly 11 million of which were shared by at least two donors. Raw reads were error-corrected and collapsed into unique sequences with a nearest-neighbor algorithm that merged closely related sequences to remove PCR and sequencing errors. CDR3 sequences were aligned to IMGT reference sequences to assign V, D and J gene segments. For a sequence to be retained, at least a six-nucleotide match to both a V gene segment and a J gene segment was required. Rearrangements were called productive when the CDR3 lacked stop codons and stayed in frame with V and J; all others were non-productive. CDR3 was defined according to IMGT convention as the region running from the second conserved V-encoded cysteine to the conserved J-encoded phenylalanine. In an earlier analysis of around 600 of the donors, sequences lacking an unambiguous match to a single V gene segment were excluded. An earlier analysis of 587 of the donors classified V segments as functional when productive rearrangements were above 56.7% and as segregating when the standard deviation between donors was above 5%. A statistical classification framework was built to diagnose cytomegalovirus status from the catalog of TCR beta chain sequences. V and J gene assignment, in a later analysis, came from comparing TCR nucleotide sequences with IMGT/GENE-DB human TR gene sequences. The TCRdist pipeline was used in a later analysis to assign CDR3 sequences and most-parsimonious VDJ recombination scenarios. A later analysis defined each TCR beta chain by its CDR3 amino acid sequence plus V-gene family, and excluded reads lacking a unique V-gene family. As a way to deal with suspected cross-contamination and a sequencing artifact, a later analysis dropped approximately 570 nucleotide sequences that were highly shared and had low generation probability. In a later analysis, a clonal expansion index was calculated for each public chain from normalized within-repertoire ranks of inferred template counts. A later analysis computed generation probabilities with a VDJ recombination model fitted to out-of-frame rearrangements, and checked the results against IGoR. In a later analysis, TCR-TCR, TCR-HLA and TCR-CMV co-occurrence was scored with hypergeometric tests, and a repertoire-size bias correction was applied to TCR pairs. To estimate false discovery rates, a later analysis permuted the HLA or CMV assignments 20 times. A later analysis grouped co-occurring TCRs with DBSCAN, adding TCRdist sequence similarity when clustering within HLA-allele-positive subsets. Repertoires with fewer than 30,000 or more than 120,000 public chains, plus five repertoires with anomalous nucleotide sharing, were excluded from co-occurrence clustering. TCRdb carries this immuneACCESS record with in-frame sequences only. Its versions omit some clonotypes, under half of them owing to an unresolved V gene in the studies checked, with the rest unexplained. V and J calls and clone size come straight from that table; D and trimming were deduced from the DNA. A total of about 120,000 clones appear in this sample, 55% to 75% of them only once. Of the sample, just over 8% is held by the ten largest clones.

The CDR3 covers 14 residues, taking in both the cysteine and the phenylalanine. Of all the DNA, just the CDR3 is kept, 42 bases in frame from base 1. V ends up 5 bases short and J 2 bases short, with an unmatched junction base count of 3. The germline V gene supplies CDR1 SNHLY and CDR2 FYNNEI. The receptor was isolated from a woman aged 40 to 49 in good health and CMV-seropositive. The specimen was PBMCs. The V gene is TRBV2 and the J gene is TRBJ2-3; 8 junctional bases match TRBD1. The CDR3 protein: CASSRDRNTDTQYF. At the DNA level, the sequence is TGTGCCAGCAGTAGGGACAGGAACACAGATACGCAGTATTTT.